The 8 T cell receptor beta chains reported below all come from one sample, sequenced in a study of blood T cell repertoires in COVID-19. The method was immunoSEQ multiplex PCR; TCRdb's version includes in-frame clones alone and lacks a portion of them. Among 200,000 to 250,000 clones listed, 70% to 90% were seen once. Sequenced input: peripheral blood. These TCRs come from a woman aged 70-85 years with COVID-19, enrolled during active disease.

The genes are TRBV7-2 and TRBJ2-7; 10 nucleotides agree with TRBD1. The CDR3 extends over 14 amino acids. J gave up 6 bases and V 1 base, and 3 bases lay outside the gene matches. Germline CDR1 SGHTA, CDR2 FQGNSA. In nucleotides, the CDR3 is TGTGCCAGCAGCTTAGGACAGGGGGCTTTCGAGCAGTACTTC. This gives the protein CASSLGQGAFEQYF.

The chain recombines TRBV7-2 with TRBJ2-2; D is ambiguous. Germline CDR1 reads SGHTA; CDR2 reads FQGNSA. V was clipped by 4 bases and J by 7 bases, with 16 bases between them. This CDR3 is built from 15 residues. This CDR3 is CASSSSEYSGGELFF. The CDR3 bases are TGTGCCAGCAGCTCTTCCGAGTACAGTGGCGGGGAGCTGTTTTTT. Filled out from reference TRBV7-2 and TRBJ2-2, the complete variable domain reads GAGVSQSPSNKVTEKGKDVELRCDPISGHTALYWYRQSLGQGLEFLIYFQGNSAPDKSGLPSDRFSAERTGGSVSTLTIQRTQQEDSAVYLCASSSSEYSGGELFFGEGSRLTVL.

The rearrangement links TRBV11-2 to TRBJ2-3; TRBD2 agrees at 7 bases. Germline V gene sequence: CDR1 SGHAT, CDR2 FQNNGV. The ends lost 5 bases at V and 2 bases at J; junction bases unmatched: 7. This CDR3 has 15 amino acids. The CDR3 loop reads CASSGRGDFTDTQYF. DNA for the CDR3: TGTGCCAGCAGCGGTCGGGGGGACTTCACAGATACGCAGTATTTT.

The chain employs TRBV24-1 and TRBJ1-1; possibly TRBD1 for D (6 bases). Looked up from germline, CDR1 is KGHDR and CDR2 is SFDVKD. The V gene lost 8 bases and the J gene lost 6 bases, with 12 bases spanning the gap. This CDR3 region has 12 residues. The CDR3 region has the DNA TGTGCCACCACCGGGGAGGGGGCTGAAGCTTTCTTT. Its protein is CATTGEGAEAFF.

The V call is TRBV11-2, the J call TRBJ2-4, with D possibly matching TRBD2 (5 bases). The V end lost 1 base, the J end lost 1 base, and 14 bases lay between the germline ends. The CDR3 totals 17 residues. Germline V lookup: CDR1 SGHAT, CDR2 FQNNGV. This CDR3 is CASSLVGVSWAKNIQYF. For the CDR3, the DNA is TGTGCCAGCAGCTTAGTCGGGGTCAGCTGGGCCAAAAACATTCAGTACTTC. The full variable domain, completed using reference TRBV11-2 and TRBJ2-4, is EAGVAQSPRYKIIEKRQSVAFWCNPISGHATLYWYQQILGQGPKLLIQFQNNGVVDDSQLPKDRFSAERLKGVDSTLKIQPAKLEDSAVYLCASSLVGVSWAKNIQYFGAGTRLSVL.

The table lists this clone with a few counts. The chain carries TRBV18 and TRBJ2-1; tentatively, D is TRBD2 (5 bases). The CDR3 totals 13 residues. Trimming took 3 bases from V and 3 from J, leaving 6 bases between them. Per the germline V gene, CDR1 is KGHSH and CDR2 is LQKENI. In nucleotides, the CDR3 is TGTGCCAGCTCACCCGGACTCTACAATGAGCAGTTCTTC. It codes for CASSPGLYNEQFF.

This chain joins TRBV15 and TRBJ2-2; D not resolved. The V end was cut by 5 bases, the J end by 6 bases, with 4 bases between. The CDR3 has 11 amino acids. CDR1 and CDR2 (germline): LNHNV, YYDKDF (reference sequence). DNA for the CDR3: TGTGCCACCAGCGCGGCCGGGGAGCTGTTTTTT. Residues: CATSAAGELFF.

The chain is built from TRBV6-5 and TRBJ2-3; tentatively, D is TRBD1 (5 bases). V was cut by 7 bases and J by 3 bases, with 17 bases left in between. The CDR3 is 15 residues long. CDR1 is MNHEY and CDR2 is SVGAGI in the germline V gene. The CDR3 bases are TGTGCCAGCACCACTCTTGGGCAGGGAACAGATACGCAGTATTTT. Translation gives CASTTLGQGTDTQYF.